This T cell receptor (beta chain) was observed in a study of tumor and adjacent non-tumor tissue in lung cancer. In the study overall: Histology: about 13 adenocarcinoma, a couple of squamous cell carcinoma, 1 small cell lung cancer. Study observations and caveats: Patients with more diverse tumor TCRs had worse survival.

As regards this clonotype: Its antigen is as yet unknown. An end of the junction differs from the germline gene, which may be a read error.

The CDR3 spans 16 residues. Germline V lookup: CDR1 MNHEY, CDR2 SVGAGI. TCRbeta libraries were built with three rounds of nested PCR, modified from ARM-PCR. From the multiplex PCR reads, TCRdb called clonotypes with MiXCR, one entry per CDR3 protein. Of roughly 69,000 distinct CDR3 sequences in the sample, around 80% were seen once. RNA was extracted from bulk tissue without any cell sorting. Distant lung tissue was collected more than 3 cm away from the tumor edge. The source of this sequence is a man aged 55-75 years with non-small cell lung cancer. The source material was distant non-tumor lung tissue. V and J are TRBV6-5 and TRBJ2-1; the D gene could be TRBD1 or TRBD2 (5 bases each). As DNA, the CDR3 is TGCGCCAGCAGGCCAGACAAGGGACCCCCCTACAATGAGCAGTTCTTC. This sequence encodes CASRPDKGPPYNEQFF.